Listed below are T cell receptor beta chains from one sample, sequenced in a study of blood T cell repertoires in COVID-19. The table came from immunoSEQ multiplex PCR; TCRdb's copy has only in-frame clones and leaves some out. The sample has 100,000 to 150,000 clones; about 89% are singletons. Sample: peripheral blood. Source of these receptors: a woman in her seventies with COVID-19, enrolled during active disease. Each CDR3 is given with its conserved first and last residue. Each record gives: J gene, CDR3 length, D gene, V gene, CDR3 protein. The D gene is left open where the match is weak.

J gene: TRBJ2-7
CDR3 length: 15
D gene: .
V gene: TRBV7-2
CDR3 protein: CASSLAFGQTYEQYF

J gene: TRBJ2-5
CDR3 length: 14
D gene: TRBD2
V gene: TRBV5-4
CDR3 protein: CASRDPTSVATQYF

J gene: TRBJ2-1
CDR3 length: 14
D gene: .
V gene: TRBV3-1/TRBV3-2
CDR3 protein: CASSQGPGANEQFF

J gene: TRBJ1-1
CDR3 length: 15
D gene: TRBD1
V gene: TRBV5-4
CDR3 protein: CASSQGQGAYTEAFF

J gene: TRBJ1-2
CDR3 length: 13
D gene: TRBD1
V gene: TRBV28
CDR3 protein: CASSSRGRGRYTF

J gene: TRBJ2-1
CDR3 length: 19
D gene: TRBD2
V gene: TRBV4-2
CDR3 protein: CASTLAWASGTLSYNEQFF

J gene: TRBJ1-1
CDR3 length: 18
D gene: .
V gene: TRBV7-8
CDR3 protein: CASSSIRGTYTRNTEAFF

J gene: TRBJ2-7
CDR3 length: 15
D gene: .
V gene: TRBV6-5
CDR3 protein: CASSYSRQGSYEQYF

J gene: TRBJ2-2
CDR3 length: 14
D gene: .
V gene: TRBV19
CDR3 protein: CASSGQTNTGELFF

J gene: TRBJ2-1
CDR3 length: 18
D gene: .
V gene: TRBV5-4
CDR3 protein: CASSPTMLRPSSYNEQFF

J gene: TRBJ1-5
CDR3 length: 14
D gene: .
V gene: TRBV5-5
CDR3 protein: CASSLVGGNQPQHF

J gene: TRBJ2-1
CDR3 length: 13
D gene: TRBD1
V gene: TRBV10-1
CDR3 protein: CASSWDRASEQFF

J gene: TRBJ2-7
CDR3 length: 15
D gene: TRBD1
V gene: TRBV27
CDR3 protein: CASSLAQGGFYEQYF

J gene: TRBJ2-1
CDR3 length: 14
D gene: TRBD2
V gene: TRBV10-2
CDR3 protein: CASSESSSGGAKFF

J gene: TRBJ1-2
CDR3 length: 14
D gene: .
V gene: TRBV2
CDR3 protein: CASSLGQGDYGYTF

J gene: TRBJ2-7
CDR3 length: 13
D gene: .
V gene: TRBV7-9
CDR3 protein: CASSLGSGNEQYF

J gene: TRBJ2-7
CDR3 length: 14
D gene: .
V gene: TRBV6-5
CDR3 protein: CASRPSGGSYEQYF

J gene: TRBJ1-6
CDR3 length: 13
D gene: .
V gene: TRBV19
CDR3 protein: CASSPQYNSPLHF

J gene: TRBJ1-6
CDR3 length: 16
D gene: TRBD1
V gene: TRBV19
CDR3 protein: CASRAGTGVGNSPLHF

J gene: TRBJ2-3
CDR3 length: 14
D gene: .
V gene: TRBV5-1
CDR3 protein: CASSRGSGTDTQYF

J gene: TRBJ1-2
CDR3 length: 13
D gene: .
V gene: TRBV2
CDR3 protein: CASKGLGLYGYTF

J gene: TRBJ1-4
CDR3 length: 14
D gene: TRBD1
V gene: TRBV10-3
CDR3 protein: CAISDQGEFEKLFF

J gene: TRBJ2-7
CDR3 length: 13
D gene: .
V gene: TRBV30
CDR3 protein: CAWSVYRGYEQYF

J gene: TRBJ2-7
CDR3 length: 15
D gene: TRBD1
V gene: TRBV5-8
CDR3 protein: CASSFRGTGGDEQYF

J gene: TRBJ2-3
CDR3 length: 12
D gene: .
V gene: TRBV5-6
CDR3 protein: CASSLPKDTQYF

J gene: TRBJ2-2
CDR3 length: 18
D gene: TRBD2
V gene: TRBV4-1
CDR3 protein: CASSQEKGLAVNTGELFF

J gene: TRBJ2-7
CDR3 length: 15
D gene: TRBD2
V gene: TRBV2
CDR3 protein: CASISGRGASYEQYF

J gene: TRBJ2-1
CDR3 length: 15
D gene: TRBD1
V gene: TRBV18
CDR3 protein: CASSPAGQGYNEQFF

J gene: TRBJ1-1
CDR3 length: 12
D gene: .
V gene: TRBV29-1
CDR3 protein: CSVVRVTTEAFF

J gene: TRBJ1-5
CDR3 length: 12
D gene: .
V gene: TRBV19
CDR3 protein: CASSAGYQPQHF

J gene: TRBJ2-3
CDR3 length: 16
D gene: TRBD1
V gene: TRBV28
CDR3 protein: CASSTGDRVFTDTQYF

J gene: TRBJ2-7
CDR3 length: 15
D gene: .
V gene: TRBV7-8
CDR3 protein: CASRLGGTAVYEQYF

J gene: TRBJ1-1
CDR3 length: 12
D gene: TRBD1
V gene: TRBV30
CDR3 protein: CAWSDRGSEAFF

J gene: TRBJ2-5
CDR3 length: 16
D gene: TRBD2
V gene: TRBV5-1
CDR3 protein: CASSLGLAGVRETQYF

J gene: TRBJ2-3
CDR3 length: 13
D gene: .
V gene: TRBV5-5
CDR3 protein: CASSLVSADTQYF

J gene: TRBJ1-1
CDR3 length: 12
D gene: .
V gene: TRBV29-1
CDR3 protein: CSVDSVDTEAFF

J gene: TRBJ2-1
CDR3 length: 14
D gene: TRBD2
V gene: TRBV6-6
CDR3 protein: CASSYGTSSDEQFF

J gene: TRBJ2-1
CDR3 length: 14
D gene: TRBD2
V gene: TRBV7-2
CDR3 protein: CASSFTGTSNEQFF

J gene: TRBJ1-4
CDR3 length: 14
D gene: .
V gene: TRBV2
CDR3 protein: CASSVWGLGEKLFF

J gene: TRBJ2-3
CDR3 length: 16
D gene: TRBD2
V gene: TRBV5-1
CDR3 protein: CASSLASGGGADTQYF